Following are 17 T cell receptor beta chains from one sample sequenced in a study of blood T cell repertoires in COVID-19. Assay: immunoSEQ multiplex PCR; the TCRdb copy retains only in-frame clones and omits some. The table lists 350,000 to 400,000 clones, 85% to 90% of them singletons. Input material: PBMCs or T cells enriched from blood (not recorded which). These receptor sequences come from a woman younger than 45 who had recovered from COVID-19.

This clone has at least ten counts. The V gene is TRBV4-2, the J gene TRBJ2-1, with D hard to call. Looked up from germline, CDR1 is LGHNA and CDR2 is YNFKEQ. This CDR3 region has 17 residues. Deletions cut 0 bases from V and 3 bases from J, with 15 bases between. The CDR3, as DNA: TGTGCCAGCAGCCAAGAATTTGTAGACTTTAACTACAATGAGCAGTTCTTC. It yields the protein CASSQEFVDFNYNEQFF.

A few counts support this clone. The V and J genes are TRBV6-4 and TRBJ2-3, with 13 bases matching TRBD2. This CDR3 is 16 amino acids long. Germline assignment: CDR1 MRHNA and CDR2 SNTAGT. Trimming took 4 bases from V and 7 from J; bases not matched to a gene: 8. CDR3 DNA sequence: TGTGCCAGCAGTGCCGCTTGGACTAGCGGGAGTAATACGCAGTATTTT. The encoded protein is CASSAAWTSGSNTQYF.

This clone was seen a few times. The CDR3 spells CASSLGVYEQYF. The CDR3 DNA is TGTGCCAGCAGCTTAGGAGTCTACGAGCAGTACTTC. The chain employs TRBV7-2 and TRBJ2-7, with D hard to call. Germline CDR1 SGHTA, CDR2 FQGNSA. V dropped 1 base and J dropped 3 bases, with 4 bases sitting between them. The length of the CDR3 is 12 residues. Together with reference TRBV7-2 and TRBJ2-7, the CDR3 gives the full variable domain: GAGVSQSPSNKVTEKGKDVELRCDPISGHTALYWYRQSLGQGLEFLIYFQGNSAPDKSGLPSDRFSAERTGGSVSTLTIQRTQQEDSAVYLCASSLGVYEQYFGPGTRLTVT.

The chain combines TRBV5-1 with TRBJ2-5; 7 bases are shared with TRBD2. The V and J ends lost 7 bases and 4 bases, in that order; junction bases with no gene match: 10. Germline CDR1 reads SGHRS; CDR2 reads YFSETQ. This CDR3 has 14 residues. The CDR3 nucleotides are TGCGCCAGCGGAGGTAGCGGGTTGGGAGAGACCCAGTACTTC. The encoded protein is CASGGSGLGETQYF.

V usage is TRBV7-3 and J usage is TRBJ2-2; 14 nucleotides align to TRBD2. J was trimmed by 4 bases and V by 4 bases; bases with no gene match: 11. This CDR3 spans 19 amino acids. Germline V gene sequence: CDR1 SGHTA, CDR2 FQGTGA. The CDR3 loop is CASSSKRLAGGPTTGELFF. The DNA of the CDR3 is TGTGCCAGCAGCTCTAAACGACTAGCGGGAGGGCCTACCACCGGGGAGCTGTTTTTT.

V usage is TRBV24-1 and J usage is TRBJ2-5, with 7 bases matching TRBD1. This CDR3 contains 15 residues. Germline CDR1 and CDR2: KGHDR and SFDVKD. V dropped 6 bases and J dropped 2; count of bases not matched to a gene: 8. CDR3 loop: CATSLGTEWQETQYF. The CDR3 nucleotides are TGTGCCACCAGTTTGGGGACAGAGTGGCAAGAGACCCAGTACTTC.

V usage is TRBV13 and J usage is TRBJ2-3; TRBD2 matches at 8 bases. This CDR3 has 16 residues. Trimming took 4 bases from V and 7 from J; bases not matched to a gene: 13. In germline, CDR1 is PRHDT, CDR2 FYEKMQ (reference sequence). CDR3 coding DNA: TGTGCCAGCAGCTCGCCCGGGACTAGGGGAGCGAATACGCAGTATTTT. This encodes CASSSPGTRGANTQYF.

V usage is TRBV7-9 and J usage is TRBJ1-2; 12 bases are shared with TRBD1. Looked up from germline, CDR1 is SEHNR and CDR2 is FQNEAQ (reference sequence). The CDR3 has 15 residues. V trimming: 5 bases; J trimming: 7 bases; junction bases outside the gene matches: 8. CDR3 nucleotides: TGTGCCAGCAGCCTACAGGGACAGGGGGCGAGTGGCTACACCTTC. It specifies CASSLQGQGASGYTF.

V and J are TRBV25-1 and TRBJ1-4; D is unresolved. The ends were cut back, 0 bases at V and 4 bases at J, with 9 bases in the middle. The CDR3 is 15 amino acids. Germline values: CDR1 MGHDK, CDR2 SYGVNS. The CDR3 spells CASSEYIGGNEKLFF. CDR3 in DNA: TGTGCCAGCAGTGAATATATTGGCGGTAATGAAAAACTGTTTTTT.

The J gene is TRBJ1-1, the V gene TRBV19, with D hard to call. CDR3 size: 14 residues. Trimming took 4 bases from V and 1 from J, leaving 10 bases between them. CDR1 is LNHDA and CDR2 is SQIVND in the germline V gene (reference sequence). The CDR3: CASSTAGKNTEAFF. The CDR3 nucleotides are TGTGCCAGTAGTACTGCAGGAAAGAACACTGAAGCTTTCTTT.

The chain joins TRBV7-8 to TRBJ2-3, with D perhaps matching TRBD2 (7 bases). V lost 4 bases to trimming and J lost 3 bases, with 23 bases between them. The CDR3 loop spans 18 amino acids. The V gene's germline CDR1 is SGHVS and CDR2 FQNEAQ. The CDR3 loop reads CASSYDLRRGGWTDTQYF. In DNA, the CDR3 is TGTGCCAGCAGCTACGATCTAAGAAGGGGGGGGTGGACAGATACGCAGTATTTT. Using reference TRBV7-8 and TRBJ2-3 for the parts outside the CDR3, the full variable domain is GAGVSQSPRYKVAKRGQDVALRCDPISGHVSLFWYQQALGQGPEFLTYFQNEAQLDKSGLPSDRFFAERPEGSVSTLKIQRTQQEDSAVYLCASSYDLRRGGWTDTQYFGPGTRLTVL.

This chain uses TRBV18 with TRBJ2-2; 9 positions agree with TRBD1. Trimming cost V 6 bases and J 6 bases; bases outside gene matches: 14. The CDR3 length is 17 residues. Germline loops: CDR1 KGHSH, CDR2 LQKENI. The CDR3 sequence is CASSPQGGTGSPGELFF. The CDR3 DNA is TGTGCCAGCTCGCCCCAAGGCGGGACAGGGTCGCCCGGGGAGCTGTTTTTT. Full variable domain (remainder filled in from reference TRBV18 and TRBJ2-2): NAGVMQNPRHLVRRRGQEARLRCSPMKGHSHVYWYRQLPEEGLKFMVYLQKENIIDESGMPKERFSAEFPKEGPSILRIQQVVRGDSAAYFCASSPQGGTGSPGELFFGEGSRLTVL.

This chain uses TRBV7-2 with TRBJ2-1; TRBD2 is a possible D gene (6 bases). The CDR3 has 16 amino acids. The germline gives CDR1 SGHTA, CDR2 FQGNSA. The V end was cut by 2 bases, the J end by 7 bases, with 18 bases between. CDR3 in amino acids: CASSLRRGGSGNEQFF. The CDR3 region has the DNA TGTGCCAGCAGCTTACGTCGTGGGGGGTCCGGAAATGAGCAGTTCTTC. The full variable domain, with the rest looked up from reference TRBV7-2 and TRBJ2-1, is GAGVSQSPSNKVTEKGKDVELRCDPISGHTALYWYRQSLGQGLEFLIYFQGNSAPDKSGLPSDRFSAERTGGSVSTLTIQRTQQEDSAVYLCASSLRRGGSGNEQFFGPGTRLTVL.

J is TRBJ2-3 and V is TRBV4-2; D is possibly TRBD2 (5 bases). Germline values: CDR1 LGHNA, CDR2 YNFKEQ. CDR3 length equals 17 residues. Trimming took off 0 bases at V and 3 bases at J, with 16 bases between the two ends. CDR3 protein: CASSQDGPARRTDTQYF. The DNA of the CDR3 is TGTGCCAGCAGCCAAGACGGGCCGGCTAGGAGGACAGATACGCAGTATTTT.

CDR3: CAVQGPYNEQFF. CDR3 DNA sequence: TGTGCCGTACAGGGCCCCTACAATGAGCAGTTCTTC. V gene TRBV24-1 combines with J gene TRBJ2-1; tentative D call: TRBD1 (6 bases). The CDR3 runs 12 residues. Germline V gives CDR1 KGHDR, CDR2 SFDVKD. The germline V and J ends were trimmed by 12 bases and 2 bases, with 10 bases remaining between them.

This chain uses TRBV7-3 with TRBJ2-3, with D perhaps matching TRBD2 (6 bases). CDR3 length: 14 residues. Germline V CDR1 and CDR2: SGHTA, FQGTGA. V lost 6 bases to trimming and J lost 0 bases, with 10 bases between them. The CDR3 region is CASRSGTSTDTQYF. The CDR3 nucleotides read TGTGCCAGCAGGTCCGGGACTAGCACAGATACGCAGTATTTT.

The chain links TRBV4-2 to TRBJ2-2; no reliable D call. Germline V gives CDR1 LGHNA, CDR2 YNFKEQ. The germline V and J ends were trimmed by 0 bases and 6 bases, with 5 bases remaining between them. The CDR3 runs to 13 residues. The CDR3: CASSQDASGELFF. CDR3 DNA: TGTGCCAGCAGCCAAGATGCGTCCGGGGAGCTGTTTTTT.